This T cell receptor beta chain was sequenced during a study of CD8+CD57+ T cells in acquired aplastic anemia. Across the whole study: Quantities of DNA derived from sorted CD4+ and CD8+ cells averaged 3.2 ug.

Germline V gene sequence: CDR1 SGDLS, CDR2 YYNGEE. The CDR3 is 17 residues long. V lost 4 bases and J 5 bases, leaving 24 bases between the germline ends. Genomic DNA constituted the template upon which TCR beta VDJ and CDR3 profiling was performed. TCRdb reprocessed the reads via MiXCR and lists one record per CDR3 protein. The sample includes just over 400,000 distinct CDR3 sequences, just under 70% seen only once; the top ten take 3% to 5%. About this clonotype itself: This could be a read error, since a much larger clone is one nucleotide away.

The TCR was taken from a human donor in good health, serving as a control. Sequenced input: sorted CD4+, CD8+, or CD8+CD57+ T cells (not recorded which) from PBMCs. V gene TRBV9 combines with J gene TRBJ1-1; no definite D call. CDR3 in DNA: TGTGCCAGCAGCTCAGGCCCCGGACTTAGGGTTAATACTGAAGCTTTCTTT. The encoded protein is CASSSGPGLRVNTEAFF.